This TCR beta chain was recovered during a study of T-cell memory formation after mild COVID-19. Each CDR3 protein is one row after TCRdb ran MiXCR on the 5' RACE reads. The sample contains 450,000 to 650,000 distinct CDR3 sequences, roughly 18% of which appear only once. The J segment lost 4 bases and the V segment lost 5 bases, leaving 6 bases of the junction unmatched. The CDR3 has 15 amino acids. Germline V gives CDR1 SGHVS, CDR2 FQNEAQ. Study-wide results and limits: CD4+ contracting clones were mainly CM and EM; CD8+ ones, EMRA. There was no confirmation that second-wave clones peaking on day 37 were SARS-CoV-2 specific. Pre-infection memory harbored some responding clones, suggesting cross-reactive memory joined.

This clonotype is a singleton in its sample. Its antigen is undetermined. The chain couples TRBV7-8 to TRBJ2-3; 10 nucleotides align to TRBD1. Specimen: PBMCs or a T cell subset sorted from them (not recorded which). This sequence was found in an adult woman who had mild COVID-19 (a few samples of this study predate the infection). Cell type and time point are not known. The CDR3 bases are TGTGCCAGCAGCAAAGGACAGGGGGTCTCAGATACGCAGTATTTT. This codes for CASSKGQGVSDTQYF.